The next 8 T cell receptor beta chains were all read from a single sample in a study of response to subunit inactivated influenza vaccine. TCRdb re-called the RT-PCR reads with MiXCR, one entry per CDR3 protein. The table lists about 650,000 distinct CDR3 sequences, around 15% of them singletons. The sample here was PBMCs from blood, taken 14 to 15 days before vaccination. Receptors were obtained from a man between 50 and 59 years old who received an inactivated influenza vaccine.

The DNA for the CDR3 is TGTGCCAGCAGCTTATTTCTCCAGGGACCGAACACTGAAGCTTTCTTT. Protein product: CASSLFLQGPNTEAFF. V is TRBV7-8 and J is TRBJ1-1; D is perhaps TRBD1 (5 bases). CDR3 length: 16 residues. The germline gives CDR1 SGHVS, CDR2 FQNEAQ. Trimming took off 2 bases at V and 1 base at J, with 14 bases between the two ends.

In this sample, this clonotype turned up many times. The chain recombines TRBV10-3 with TRBJ2-3; D is undetermined. CDR3 length: 15 amino acids. The V and J ends lost 3 bases and 1 base respectively, with 11 bases between them. Germline lookup yields CDR1 ENHRY and CDR2 SYGVKD. The chain's CDR3 is CAISDSTTRTDTQYF. The CDR3 coding sequence is TGTGCCATCAGTGATTCGACAACCCGCACAGATACGCAGTATTTT.

The chain is built from TRBV7-8 and TRBJ2-1; D is unresolved. Germline-derived CDR1 and CDR2 are SGHVS and FQNEAQ. V lost 5 bases and J 6 bases, leaving 14 bases between the germline ends. The CDR3 spans 14 residues. Here the CDR3 DNA reads TGTGCCAGCAGCCCGATTTCGTATTCCAATGAGCAGTTCTTC. Amino acid sequence: CASSPISYSNEQFF.

The chain couples TRBV2 to TRBJ2-3; 9 bases agree with TRBD2. The CDR3 is 15 residues long. Trimming took 7 bases from V and 4 from J; bases not matched to a gene: 9. CDR1 is SNHLY, CDR2 FYNNEI, per germline. The CDR3, as DNA: TGTGCCAGCAATAGGCTAGCGGGGAGATCAGATACGCAGTATTTT. It codes for CASNRLAGRSDTQYF.

This clonotype was found a few times. This sequence joins TRBV4-2 and TRBJ2-5; D gene uncertain. V gave up 4 bases and J gave up 1 base, with 10 bases separating them. CDR1 LGHNA and CDR2 YNFKEQ come from the germline V gene. CDR3 length: 14 amino acids. CDR3 nucleotide sequence: TGTGCCAGCAGCCCGGAGTACCGCCAAGAGACCCAGTACTTC. It encodes CASSPEYRQETQYF.

This clonotype was seen a few times. The chain joins TRBV20-1 to TRBJ2-1, with 8 bases that match TRBD2. The V segment lost 2 bases and the J segment 7 bases; nucleotides outside the gene matches: 7. The germline CDR1 and CDR2 sequences are DFQATT and SNEGSKA (reference sequence). This CDR3 has 14 amino acids. DNA for the CDR3: TGCAGTGCTAGACGGGGGGGCCTTGGTAATGAGCAGTTCTTC. Translated, it gives CSARRGGLGNEQFF.

V and J are TRBV2 and TRBJ2-7; TRBD1 matches at 9 bases. Trimming took 9 bases from V and 5 from J; bases not matched to a gene: 8. The germline V gene has CDR1 SNHLY and CDR2 FYNNEI. The length of the CDR3 is 13 residues. The CDR3 DNA follows: TGTGCCAGTACCGGGACAGGGTTCCACGAGCAGTACTTC. As protein: CASTGTGFHEQYF.

The chain employs TRBV12-3 or TRBV12-4 and TRBJ2-3; D could derive from TRBD1 or TRBD2 (5 bases each). V lost 6 bases and J lost 1, with 14 bases in between. CDR3 size: 15 residues. CDR3 coding DNA: TGTGCCAGCAGAAAAGGGAGCAGGGGCACAGATACGCAGTATTTT. Translated: CASRKGSRGTDTQYF.